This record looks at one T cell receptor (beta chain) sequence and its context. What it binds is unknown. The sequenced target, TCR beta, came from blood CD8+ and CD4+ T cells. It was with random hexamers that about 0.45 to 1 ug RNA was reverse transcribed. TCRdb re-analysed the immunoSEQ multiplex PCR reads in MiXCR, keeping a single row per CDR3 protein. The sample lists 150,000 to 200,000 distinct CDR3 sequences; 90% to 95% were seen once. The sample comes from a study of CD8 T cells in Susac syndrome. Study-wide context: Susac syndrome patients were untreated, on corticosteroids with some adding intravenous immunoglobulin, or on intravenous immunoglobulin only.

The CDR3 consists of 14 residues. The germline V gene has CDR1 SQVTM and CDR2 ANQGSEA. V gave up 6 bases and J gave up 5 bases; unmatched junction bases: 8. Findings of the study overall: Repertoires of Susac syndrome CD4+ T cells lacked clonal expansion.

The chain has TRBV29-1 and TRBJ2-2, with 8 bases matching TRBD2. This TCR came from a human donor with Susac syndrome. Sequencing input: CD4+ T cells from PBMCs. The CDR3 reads CSVRSSSGTGELFF. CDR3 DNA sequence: TGCAGCGTCCGGTCGTCTAGCGGGACCGGGGAGCTGTTTTTT.